This passage covers 23 T cell receptor beta chains from one sample sequenced in a study of cytomegalovirus exposure and HLA in healthy donors. Only in-frame clones appear in the TCRdb table, and some are missing; sequencing was by immunoSEQ multiplex PCR. The top ten hold approximately 2% of the sample, which has some 120,000 clones, more than 75% seen once. The sequenced material came from PBMCs. Receptor source: a woman in her twenties or thirties in good health and CMV-seronegative.

V is TRBV6-4 and J is TRBJ1-5, with 7 bases aligning to TRBD1. Trimming removed 6 bases from V and 1 base from J; junction bases left unmatched: 12. The germline V gene encodes CDR1 MRHNA and CDR2 SNTAGT. CDR3 length: 17 residues. CDR3 amino acids: CASRYRDSPRSNQPQHF. The CDR3 DNA reads as TGTGCCAGCAGGTACCGGGACAGCCCAAGGAGCAATCAGCCCCAGCATTTT.

The chain employs TRBV19 and TRBJ2-3; 8 bases fit TRBD1. Germline V lookup: CDR1 LNHDA, CDR2 SQIVND (reference sequence). The V and J ends lost 5 bases and 2 bases, in that order; junction bases with no gene match: 9. The CDR3 is 16 amino acids. Here the CDR3 DNA reads TGTGCCAGTAGTGACCGACTGGACAGGGCCACAGATACGCAGTATTTT. The encoded protein is CASSDRLDRATDTQYF.

The V call is TRBV18, the J call TRBJ2-7; D is unclear. Trimming removed 0 bases at V and 2 bases at J, with 8 bases between. CDR3 length equals 14 residues. Germline CDR1 KGHSH, CDR2 LQKENI. This CDR3 reads CASSPPAGTYEQYF. CDR3 bases: TGTGCCAGCTCACCACCGGCAGGCACCTACGAGCAGTACTTC. Using reference TRBV18 and TRBJ2-7 for the parts outside the CDR3, the full variable domain is NAGVMQNPRHLVRRRGQEARLRCSPMKGHSHVYWYRQLPEEGLKFMVYLQKENIIDESGMPKERFSAEFPKEGPSILRIQQVVRGDSAAYFCASSPPAGTYEQYFGPGTRLTVT.

This rearrangement joins TRBV30 to TRBJ1-4, with TRBD1 identical over 10 bases. The V and J ends lost 2 bases and 8 bases, in that order; junction bases with no gene match: 14. This CDR3 region has 17 residues. The germline gives CDR1 GTSNPN, CDR2 SVGIG (reference sequence). In nucleotides, the CDR3 is TGTGCCTGGAGTTACGGAATAAGTGGACAGGGGGGCGAAAAACTGTTTTTT. Protein sequence: CAWSYGISGQGGEKLFF.

V and J are TRBV19 and TRBJ1-2, with D possibly matching TRBD1 (5 bases). There are 14 residues in the CDR3. Germline CDR1 reads LNHDA; CDR2 reads SQIVND (reference sequence). The V end was cut by 3 bases, the J end by 3 bases, with 11 bases between. CDR3 bases: TGTGCCAGTAGTATGGGCGGGGGATACTATGGCTACACCTTC. This codes for CASSMGGGYYGYTF.

The chain employs TRBV29-1 and TRBJ1-5; 9 nucleotides match TRBD1. The CDR3 runs to 13 residues. The trim removed 6 bases at V and 2 bases at J, leaving 2 bases unmatched. Germline CDR1 SQVTM, CDR2 ANQGSEA. The CDR3 loop is CSVTGGGNQPQHF. The CDR3 DNA is TGCAGCGTGACAGGGGGTGGCAATCAGCCCCAGCATTTT.

The chain has TRBV7-9 and TRBJ1-1; D remains ambiguous. The CDR3 extends over 15 amino acids. CDR1 and CDR2 (germline): SEHNR, FQNEAQ (reference sequence). The germline V and J ends were trimmed by 9 bases and 4 bases, with 21 bases remaining between them. The CDR3 loop is CASERPFSEGTEAFF. The CDR3 region has the DNA TGTGCCAGTGAAAGGCCTTTCTCAGAGGGCACTGAAGCTTTCTTT.

This chain uses TRBV7-2 with TRBJ1-2, with D hard to call. The germline CDR1 and CDR2 sequences are SGHTA and FQGNSA. This CDR3 comprises 14 residues. Trimming removed 5 bases at V and 8 bases at J, with 18 bases between. Here the CDR3 DNA reads TGTGCCAGCAGCGTGGAGAAGACCGCCAGAGGCTACACCTTC. Protein sequence: CASSVEKTARGYTF.

This clone was recorded a few times. This chain uses TRBV6-5 with TRBJ1-5; D ambiguous. The germline V gene has CDR1 MNHEY and CDR2 SVGAGI. This CDR3 is 15 amino acids long. V lost 6 bases to trimming and J lost 0 bases, with 12 bases between them. This chain's CDR3 is CASRVREYSNQPQHF. For the CDR3, the DNA is TGTGCCAGCAGAGTTCGGGAATATAGCAATCAGCCCCAGCATTTT.

The chain recombines TRBV5-1 with TRBJ2-2, with 9 positions matching TRBD2. Germline V gives CDR1 SGHRS, CDR2 YFSETQ. V was clipped by 4 bases and J by 4 bases; unmatched bases: 14. This CDR3 comprises 18 residues. The CDR3 region is CASSPLTRGGAGTGELFF. The CDR3 DNA reads TGCGCCAGCAGCCCTCTGACTCGCGGGGGGGCAGGCACCGGGGAGCTGTTTTTT. The variable domain in full, with the rest retrieved from reference TRBV5-1 and TRBJ2-2, is KAGVTQTPRYLIKTRGQQVTLSCSPISGHRSVSWYQQTPGQGLQFLFEYFSETQRNKGNFPGRFSGRQFSNSRSEMNVSTLELGDSALYLCASSPLTRGGAGTGELFFGEGSRLTVL.

This clone was counted a single time. The V gene is TRBV2, the J gene TRBJ2-3; the match to TRBD2 covers 10 bases. CDR3 size: 15 residues. V lost 6 bases to trimming and J lost 2 bases; unmatched junction nucleotides: 5. Germline lookup yields CDR1 SNHLY and CDR2 FYNNEI. The CDR3 DNA is TGTGCCAGCAGACCACTAGCGGGATCCACAGATACGCAGTATTTT. Residues: CASRPLAGSTDTQYF.

The gene calls are TRBV6-5 and TRBJ2-5, with 8 bases fitting TRBD1. J gave up 7 bases and V 7 bases, and 5 bases lay outside the gene matches. Germline-derived CDR1 and CDR2 are MNHEY and SVGAGI. The CDR3 consists of 12 residues. The CDR3 reads CASKQGAGTQYF. DNA of the CDR3: TGTGCCAGCAAGCAGGGGGCGGGGACCCAGTACTTC.

The chain has TRBV5-1 and TRBJ2-3; D remains ambiguous. The germline V gene encodes CDR1 SGHRS and CDR2 YFSETQ. The CDR3 is 12 amino acids. V shed 0 bases and J shed 6 bases, with 5 bases lying between them. The CDR3 region is CASSLGRDTQYF. DNA of the CDR3: TGCGCCAGCAGCTTGGGGCGGGATACGCAGTATTTT.

This sequence joins TRBV12-5 and TRBJ2-3; weak D call: TRBD2 (7 bases). From germline, CDR1 is LGHNT and CDR2 FRNRAP. The CDR3 totals 15 residues. V lost 4 bases and J lost 0, with 11 bases in between. CDR3 bases: TGTGCTAGTGGTTGGGGGGGGCCTAGCACAGATACGCAGTATTTT. Protein sequence: CASGWGGPSTDTQYF.

This sequence joins TRBV29-1 and TRBJ1-3; no clear D. This CDR3 has 15 residues. V lost 7 bases, J lost 1 base, and 17 bases lay in between. Germline V gene sequence: CDR1 SQVTM, CDR2 ANQGSEA. Written as DNA, the CDR3 is TGCAGCGCCCTGGGCGCATCCGCGTCTGGAAACACCATATATTTT. Its translation: CSALGASASGNTIYF.

The chain combines TRBV7-2 with TRBJ2-4; weak D call: TRBD2 (6 bases). CDR1 and CDR2 (germline): SGHTA, FQGNSA. V was shortened by 5 bases and J by 8 bases, with 10 bases between the two germline ends. The CDR3 length is 12 residues. The CDR3 loop reads CASSPPGDIQYF. In nucleotides, the CDR3 is TGTGCCAGCAGCCCCCCGGGGGACATTCAGTACTTC.

This chain uses TRBV11-2 with TRBJ2-5; 9 bases fit TRBD2. V shed 6 bases, J shed 5 bases, and the junction held 4 bases outside the gene matches. The length of the CDR3 is 13 residues. Germline V CDR1 and CDR2: SGHAT, FQNNGV. The CDR3 nucleotides are TGTGCCAGCAGGGGACTAGCCCGGGAGACCCAGTACTTC. This codes for CASRGLARETQYF. The full variable domain, completed using reference TRBV11-2 and TRBJ2-5, is EAGVAQSPRYKIIEKRQSVAFWCNPISGHATLYWYQQILGQGPKLLIQFQNNGVVDDSQLPKDRFSAERLKGVDSTLKIQPAKLEDSAVYLCASRGLARETQYFGPGTRLLVL.

The CDR3 nucleotides are TGCGCCAGCAGCCAAGAGGGGGGGCGCGGGACCCAGTACTTC. Encoded protein: CASSQEGGRGTQYF. This sequence joins TRBV4-1 and TRBJ2-5, with D perhaps TRBD2 (7 bases). The CDR3 runs 14 residues. Per germline, CDR1 MGHRA and CDR2 YSYEKL. Between the trimmed V and J ends, which lost 0 bases and 7 bases, there was a span of 12 bases.

The chain links TRBV18 to TRBJ2-7, with D tentatively TRBD2 (7 bases). Trimming removed 3 bases at V and 5 bases at J, with 14 bases between. This CDR3 contains 14 residues. CDR1 KGHSH and CDR2 LQKENI come from the germline V gene. CDR3 in amino acids: CASSPKGGVHEQYF. CDR3 sequence (DNA): TGTGCCAGCTCACCGAAAGGGGGGGTCCACGAGCAGTACTTC.

This chain links TRBV2 with TRBJ2-3, with D maybe TRBD2 (6 bases). V dropped 6 bases and J dropped 4 bases, with 17 bases sitting between them. This CDR3 is built from 15 residues. The germline V gene encodes CDR1 SNHLY and CDR2 FYNNEI. CDR3 protein: CASSLGPGRSDTQYF. The CDR3 region has the DNA TGTGCCAGCAGCCTAGGACCGGGGAGGTCAGATACGCAGTATTTT.

The V gene is TRBV21-1, the J gene TRBJ2-1; no check of the table's D call, TRBD2, against the DNA was made. TRBV21-1 is a recognized pseudogene. This CDR3 spans 15 amino acids. CDR3 DNA: TGTGCCAGCGGGAGACTAGCGGGCTCTTGGGATGAGCAGTTCTTC. Amino acids: CASGRLAGSWDEQFF.

The chain carries TRBV28 and TRBJ2-7; TRBD1 is a possible D gene (5 bases). The CDR3 runs to 12 residues. CDR1 and CDR2 from the germline V gene are MDHEN and SYDVKM. Trimming pared 5 bases from V and 4 bases from J, leaving 9 bases between. CDR3 DNA sequence: TGTGCCAGCAGTACCAACAGGTACGAGCAGTACTTC. It yields the protein CASSTNRYEQYF.

V and J are TRBV7-2 and TRBJ1-2; 7 positions agree with TRBD1. J was trimmed by 4 bases and V by 5 bases; bases with no gene match: 4. Germline CDR1 reads SGHTA; CDR2 reads FQGNSA. The CDR3 loop spans 13 amino acids. This CDR3 is CASSLDRVYGYTF. As DNA, the CDR3 is TGTGCCAGCAGCCTCGACAGGGTCTATGGCTACACCTTC.